This T cell receptor beta chain was identified in a study of cytomegalovirus exposure and HLA in healthy donors. In regard to this clone: One end of the junction varies from germline; a read error may be responsible.

Use of 60 Vbeta and 13 Jbeta primers characterized the PCR. Produced via immunoSEQ multiplex PCR; TCRdb's table is partial and in-frame only. Found here are over 100,000 clones, roughly four fifths of them singletons; the top ten hold under 8.5%. Germline V gene data show CDR1 as SSHAT and CDR2 as FNYEAQ (reference sequence). This CDR3 is 17 amino acids long. This clonotype was obtained from a male donor in good health and CMV-seronegative. Sequences were obtained from PBMCs. The chain joins TRBV7-7 to TRBJ1-6, with 7 bases identical to TRBD1. The CDR3 region is CASTRRGLPRGHSPLHF. DNA for the CDR3: TGTGCTAGCACCAGAAGGGGGCTGCCCCGTGGGCATTCACCCCTCCACTTT.